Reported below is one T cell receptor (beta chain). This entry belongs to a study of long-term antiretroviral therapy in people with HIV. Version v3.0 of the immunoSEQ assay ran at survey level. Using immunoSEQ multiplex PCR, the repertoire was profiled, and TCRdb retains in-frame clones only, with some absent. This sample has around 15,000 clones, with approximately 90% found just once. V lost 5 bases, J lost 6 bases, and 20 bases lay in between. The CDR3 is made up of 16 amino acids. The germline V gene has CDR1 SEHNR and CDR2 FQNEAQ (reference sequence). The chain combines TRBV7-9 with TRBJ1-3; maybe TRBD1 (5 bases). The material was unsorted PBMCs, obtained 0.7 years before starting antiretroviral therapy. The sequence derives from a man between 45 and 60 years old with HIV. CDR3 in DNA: TGTGCCAGCAGCCCCTGGGGTCAGGGCGGGTTAAACACCATATATTTT. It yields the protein CASSPWGQGGLNTIYF.